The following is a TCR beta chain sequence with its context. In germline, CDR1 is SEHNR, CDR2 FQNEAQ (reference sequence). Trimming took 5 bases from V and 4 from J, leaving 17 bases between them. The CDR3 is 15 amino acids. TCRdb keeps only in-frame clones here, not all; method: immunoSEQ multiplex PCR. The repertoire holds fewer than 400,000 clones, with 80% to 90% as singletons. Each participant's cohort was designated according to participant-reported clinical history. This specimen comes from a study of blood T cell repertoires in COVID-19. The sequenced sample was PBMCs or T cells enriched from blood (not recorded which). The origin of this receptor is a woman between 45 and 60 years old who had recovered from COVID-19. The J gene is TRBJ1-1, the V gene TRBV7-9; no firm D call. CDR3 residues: CASSPLGGRTTEAFF. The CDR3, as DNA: TGTGCCAGCAGCCCCCTTGGAGGGCGGACCACTGAAGCTTTCTTT.